This T cell receptor (beta chain) emerged from a study of blood T cell repertoires in COVID-19. Across the study: Collection of acute and convalescent COVID-19 samples took place in the United States, Italy and Spain.

V lost 4 bases to trimming and J lost 2 bases; unmatched junction nucleotides: 7. CDR3 length equals 15 residues. From germline, CDR1 is SNHLY and CDR2 FYNNEI. This clone appeared a single time. Assay: immunoSEQ multiplex PCR; the TCRdb copy retains only in-frame clones and omits some. This table has about 250,000 clones, roughly 87% appearing once. The V gene is TRBV2, the J gene TRBJ2-7; 8 nucleotides line up with TRBD1. Sample: peripheral blood. The receptor was derived from a man between 18 and 29 years old with active or convalescent COVID-19. The CDR3: CASSATGGSTYEQYF. CDR3 in DNA: TGTGCCAGCAGTGCCACAGGGGGTTCTACCTACGAGCAGTACTTC.